This T cell receptor (beta chain) was observed in a study of T cells in Graves' hyperthyroidism and ophthalmopathy. Study overall: Before any treatment, at initial diagnosis, peripheral blood was collected. General study results and limits: Ophthalmopathy and stable hyperthyroidism were separated by a 13 V-J model.

The CDR3 consists of 15 residues. Between the trimmed V and J ends, which lost 7 bases and 0 bases, there was a span of 14 bases. Germline V CDR1 and CDR2: SNHLY, FYNNEI. TCR beta CDR3 regions were amplified from RNA. The HTBI primer set was used in a first-round RT-PCR of the TCR CDR3. A single record per CDR3 protein comes from TCRdb applying MiXCR to the multiplex PCR reads. The profile shows 300,000 to 450,000 distinct CDR3 sequences, approximately 25% of them singletons. This clonotype was found many times. The target antigen is unknown. Each patient was aged 18 to 65 and had newly diagnosed hyperthyroidism of under 2 months' duration.

This receptor was taken from a man aged 45-65 years with Graves' hyperthyroidism. The sequenced sample consisted of blood. The gene calls are TRBV2 and TRBJ2-3; no reliable D call. CDR3 amino acids: CASKEVRTSTDTQYF. Written as DNA, the CDR3 is TGTGCCAGCAAAGAGGTTCGAACTAGCACAGATACGCAGTATTTT.